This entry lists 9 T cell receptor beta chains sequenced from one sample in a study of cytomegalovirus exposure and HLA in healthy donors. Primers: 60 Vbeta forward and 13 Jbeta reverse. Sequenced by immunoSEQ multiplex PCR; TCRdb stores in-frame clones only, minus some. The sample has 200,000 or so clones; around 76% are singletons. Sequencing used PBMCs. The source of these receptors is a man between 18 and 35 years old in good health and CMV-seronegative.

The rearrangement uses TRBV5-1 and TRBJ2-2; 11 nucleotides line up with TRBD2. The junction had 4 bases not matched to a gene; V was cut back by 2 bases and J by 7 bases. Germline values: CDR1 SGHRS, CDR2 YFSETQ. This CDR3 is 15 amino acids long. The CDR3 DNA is TGCGCCAGCAGCTTACTAGCGGGAGCGGGCGGGGAGCTGTTTTTT. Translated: CASSLLAGAGGELFF.

This chain's CDR3 is CASRLAGDTQYF. In DNA form, the CDR3 reads TGTGCCAGCAGATTAGCGGGAGATACGCAGTATTTT. This chain joins TRBV2 and TRBJ2-3; 7 nucleotides agree with TRBD2. The germline CDR1 and CDR2 sequences are SNHLY and FYNNEI. The V segment lost 6 bases and the J segment 5 bases; nucleotides outside the gene matches: 2. The CDR3 runs to 12 residues.

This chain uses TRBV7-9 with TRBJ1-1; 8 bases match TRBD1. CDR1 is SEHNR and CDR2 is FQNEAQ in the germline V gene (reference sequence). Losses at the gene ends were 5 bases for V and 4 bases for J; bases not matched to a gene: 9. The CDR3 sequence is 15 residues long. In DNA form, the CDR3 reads TGTGCCAGCAGCCCGGACAGGGTAGTTTTCACTGAAGCTTTCTTT. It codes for CASSPDRVVFTEAFF.

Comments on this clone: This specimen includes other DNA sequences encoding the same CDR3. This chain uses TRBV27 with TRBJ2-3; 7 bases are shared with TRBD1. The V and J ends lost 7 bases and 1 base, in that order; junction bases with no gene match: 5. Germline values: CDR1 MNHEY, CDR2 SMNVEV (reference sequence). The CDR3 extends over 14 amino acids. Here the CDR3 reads CASTRTGRTDTQYF. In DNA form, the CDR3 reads TGTGCCAGCACCCGGACAGGACGCACAGATACGCAGTATTTT.

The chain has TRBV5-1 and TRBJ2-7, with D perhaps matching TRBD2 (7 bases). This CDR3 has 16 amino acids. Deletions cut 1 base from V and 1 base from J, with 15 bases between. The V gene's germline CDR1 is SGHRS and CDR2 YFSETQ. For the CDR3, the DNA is TGCGCCAGCAGCTTGTTTCCGGGGGGCTCATCCTACGAGCAGTACTTC. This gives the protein CASSLFPGGSSYEQYF.

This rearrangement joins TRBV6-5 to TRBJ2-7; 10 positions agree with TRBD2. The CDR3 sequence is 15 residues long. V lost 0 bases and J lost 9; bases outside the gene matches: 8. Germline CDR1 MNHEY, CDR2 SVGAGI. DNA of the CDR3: TGTGCCAGCAGTTACTCGGGTCTAGCGGGAGTCGGGCAGTACTTC. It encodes CASSYSGLAGVGQYF.

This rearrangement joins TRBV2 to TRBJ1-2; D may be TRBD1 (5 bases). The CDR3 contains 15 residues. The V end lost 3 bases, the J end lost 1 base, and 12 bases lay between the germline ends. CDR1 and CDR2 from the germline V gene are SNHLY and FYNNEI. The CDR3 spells CASSEAGHNNYGYTF. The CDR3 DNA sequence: TGTGCCAGCAGTGAGGCCGGACATAATAACTATGGCTACACCTTC.

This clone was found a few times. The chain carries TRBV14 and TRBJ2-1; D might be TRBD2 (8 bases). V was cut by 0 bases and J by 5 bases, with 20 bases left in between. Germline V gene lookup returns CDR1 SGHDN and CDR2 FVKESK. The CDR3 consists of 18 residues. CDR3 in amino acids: CASSQDRRAGDRDNEQFF. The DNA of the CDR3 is TGTGCCAGCAGCCAAGACCGCCGAGCGGGAGACAGGGACAATGAGCAGTTCTTC.

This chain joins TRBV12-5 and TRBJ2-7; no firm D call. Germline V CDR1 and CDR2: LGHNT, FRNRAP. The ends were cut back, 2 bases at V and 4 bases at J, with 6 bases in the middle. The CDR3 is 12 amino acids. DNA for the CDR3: TGTGCTAGTGGTTTGAGAGTATACGAGCAGTACTTC. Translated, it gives CASGLRVYEQYF.